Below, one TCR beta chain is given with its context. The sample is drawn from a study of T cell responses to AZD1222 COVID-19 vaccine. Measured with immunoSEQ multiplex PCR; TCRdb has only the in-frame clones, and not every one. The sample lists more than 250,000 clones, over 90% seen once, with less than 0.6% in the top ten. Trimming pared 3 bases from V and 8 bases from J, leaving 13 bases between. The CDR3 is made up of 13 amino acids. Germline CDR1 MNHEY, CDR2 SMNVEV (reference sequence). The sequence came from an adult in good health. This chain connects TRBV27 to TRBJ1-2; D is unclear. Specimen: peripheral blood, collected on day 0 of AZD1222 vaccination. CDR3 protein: CASSFRGFNGYTF. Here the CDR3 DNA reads TGTGCCAGCAGTTTTAGAGGGTTCAACGGCTACACCTTC.